The 14 T cell receptor beta chains listed next were all sequenced from one sample in a study of Ad26.COV2.S vaccination and SARS-CoV-2 variants. Assay: immunoSEQ multiplex PCR; the TCRdb copy retains only in-frame clones and omits some. This table has around 300,000 clones, around nine tenths appearing once. Treatment given: 19 received Ad26.COV2.S at low or high dose, single or two shots; roughly five received placebo; per-sample allocation not given. Collection of the samples took place on day 63 after the first injection of vaccine or placebo. The sample in question was peripheral blood, obtained in a trial of Ad26.COV2.S vaccine versus placebo. The source is a person aged 18-65 years who received the Ad26.COV2.S COVID-19 vaccine or a placebo.

V is TRBV5-1 and J is TRBJ2-7; tentative D call: TRBD1 (6 bases). Germline-derived CDR1 and CDR2 are SGHRS and YFSETQ. Trimming shortened V by 4 bases and J by 9 bases, and 26 bases separated the two germline ends. CDR3 size: 16 residues. The CDR3 DNA sequence: TGCGCCAGCAGCGTTGGAGTAGGGGGACGGCACTTCTCGCAGTACTTC. Residues: CASSVGVGGRHFSQYF.

In DNA form, the CDR3 reads TGTGCCAGCAGGAACTCGGGCGGGGGTAGCACAGATACGCAGTATTTT. Translated, it gives CASRNSGGGSTDTQYF. This sequence joins TRBV7-2 and TRBJ2-3, with 7 bases that match TRBD2. The CDR3 is 16 residues long. Per the germline V gene, CDR1 is SGHTA and CDR2 is FQGNSA. The V and J ends lost 6 bases and 0 bases, in that order; junction bases with no gene match: 9.

The gene calls are TRBV7-2 and TRBJ2-3; 10 bases are shared with TRBD2. Germline assignment: CDR1 SGHTA and CDR2 FQGNSA. V lost 0 bases to trimming and J lost 3 bases; unmatched junction nucleotides: 9. The CDR3 has 18 residues. CDR3 loop: CASSLAEVAGGTTDTQYF. The DNA of the CDR3 is TGTGCCAGCAGCTTAGCGGAAGTAGCGGGGGGTACAACAGATACGCAGTATTTT.

This chain connects TRBV2 to TRBJ1-2; D unresolved. V was cut by 3 bases and J by 2 bases, with 7 bases left in between. This CDR3 is 13 amino acids long. Germline V gene data show CDR1 as SNHLY and CDR2 as FYNNEI. In DNA form, the CDR3 reads TGTGCCAGCAGTGAGCCTGAAAACTATGGCTACACCTTC. It is translated as CASSEPENYGYTF.

The table lists this clone with a few counts. The rearrangement uses TRBV3-1 (or the pseudogene TRBV3-2) and TRBJ1-5, with D tentatively TRBD1 (6 bases). V lost 3 bases and J 6 bases, leaving 9 bases between the germline ends. Per the germline V gene, CDR1 is LGHDT and CDR2 is YNNKEL (reference sequence). The CDR3 is made up of 13 amino acids. The CDR3 loop reads CASSQGASQPQHF. Here the CDR3 DNA reads TGTGCCAGCAGCCAGGGGGCGTCTCAGCCCCAGCATTTT.

The V gene is TRBV12-3 or TRBV12-4, the J gene TRBJ1-1; D gene uncertain. V was trimmed by 7 bases and J by 4 bases, leaving 10 bases between them. The CDR3 is 12 amino acids. The CDR3 DNA is TGTGCCAGCAAAAAAGTAAGCACTGAAGCTTTCTTT. It translates to CASKKVSTEAFF.

The genes are TRBV6-1 and TRBJ1-1, with D unresolved. The CDR3 consists of 11 residues. V lost 0 bases and J lost 11, with 7 bases in between. Per germline, CDR1 MNHNS and CDR2 SASEGT. CDR3 sequence (DNA): TGTGCCAGCAGTGAAGCGGCTAGTGCTTTCTTT. Its translation: CASSEAASAFF.

The chain couples TRBV4-2 to TRBJ1-1; no clear D gene. CDR1 is LGHNA and CDR2 is YNFKEQ in the germline V gene. The CDR3 runs to 14 residues. V was cut by 2 bases and J by 0 bases, with 7 bases left in between. Here the CDR3 DNA reads TGTGCCAGCAGCCAAAAGAATTTGAACACTGAAGCTTTCTTT. Its translation is CASSQKNLNTEAFF.

This chain uses TRBV4-1 with TRBJ1-3; D remains ambiguous. Germline V lookup: CDR1 MGHRA, CDR2 YSYEKL. The V gene lost 4 bases and the J gene lost 4 bases, with 14 bases spanning the gap. The CDR3 loop spans 15 amino acids. CDR3 sequence (DNA): TGCGCCAGCAGCCCACTCCTGACCACGGGAAACACCATATATTTT. Its translation is CASSPLLTTGNTIYF.

The chain joins TRBV27 to TRBJ1-2; possibly TRBD1 for D (5 bases). The V end was cut by 5 bases, the J end by 3 bases, with 10 bases between. Germline-derived CDR1 and CDR2 are MNHEY and SMNVEV (reference sequence). The CDR3 loop spans 13 amino acids. The CDR3 DNA reads TGTGCCAGCAGTCCCCAGGGTTACTATGGCTACACCTTC. It codes for CASSPQGYYGYTF.

As for this clone: One junction end disagrees with the germline gene, perhaps due to a read error. The chain combines TRBV13 with TRBJ2-7; 7 bases align to TRBD2. Germline-derived CDR1 and CDR2 are PRHDT and FYEKMQ (reference sequence). CDR3 length: 11 residues. CDR3 sequence: CASSASSGISF. As DNA, the CDR3 is TGTGCCAGCAGCGCTTCTAGCGGTATAAGCTTC.

The chain has TRBV3-1 (or the pseudogene TRBV3-2) and TRBJ2-2, with a weak D call TRBD2 (6 bases). The germline gives CDR1 LGHDT, CDR2 YNNKEL (reference sequence). CDR3 length equals 15 residues. V dropped 3 bases and J dropped 5 bases, with 13 bases sitting between them. The CDR3 region is CASSHGGLKTGELFF. The DNA for the CDR3 is TGTGCCAGCAGCCACGGAGGGCTGAAAACCGGGGAGCTGTTTTTT.

The chain is built from TRBV24-1 and TRBJ1-2; 8 bases are a match to TRBD1. CDR3 size: 14 residues. The V and J ends lost 3 bases and 5 bases, in that order; junction bases with no gene match: 4. CDR1 and CDR2 from the germline V gene are KGHDR and SFDVKD. CDR3 protein: CATSDRTGRYGYTF. CDR3 nucleotide sequence: TGTGCCACCAGTGATAGGACAGGGCGGTATGGCTACACCTTC.

The chain joins TRBV24-1 to TRBJ2-7; D call uncertain. V shed 6 bases and J shed 0 bases, with 8 bases lying between them. The CDR3 consists of 13 residues. CDR1 KGHDR and CDR2 SFDVKD come from the germline V gene. The CDR3 reads CATSRGFSYEQYF. The CDR3 coding sequence is TGTGCCACCAGTAGAGGATTCTCCTACGAGCAGTACTTC.